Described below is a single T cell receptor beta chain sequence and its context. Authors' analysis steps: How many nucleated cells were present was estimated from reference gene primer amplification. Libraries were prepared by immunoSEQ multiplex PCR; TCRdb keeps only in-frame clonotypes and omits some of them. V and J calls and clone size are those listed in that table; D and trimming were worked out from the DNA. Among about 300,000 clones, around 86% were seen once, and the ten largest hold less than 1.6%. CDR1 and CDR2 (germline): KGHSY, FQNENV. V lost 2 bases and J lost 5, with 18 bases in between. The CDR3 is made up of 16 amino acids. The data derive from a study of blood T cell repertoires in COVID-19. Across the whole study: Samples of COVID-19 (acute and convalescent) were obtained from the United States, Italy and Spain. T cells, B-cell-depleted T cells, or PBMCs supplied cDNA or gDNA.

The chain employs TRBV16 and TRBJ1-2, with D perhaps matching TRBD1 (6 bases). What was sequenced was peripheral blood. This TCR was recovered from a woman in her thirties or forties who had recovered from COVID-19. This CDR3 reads CASSQPGTRKPYGYTF. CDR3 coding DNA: TGTGCCAGCAGCCAACCCGGGACACGGAAACCGTATGGCTACACCTTC.